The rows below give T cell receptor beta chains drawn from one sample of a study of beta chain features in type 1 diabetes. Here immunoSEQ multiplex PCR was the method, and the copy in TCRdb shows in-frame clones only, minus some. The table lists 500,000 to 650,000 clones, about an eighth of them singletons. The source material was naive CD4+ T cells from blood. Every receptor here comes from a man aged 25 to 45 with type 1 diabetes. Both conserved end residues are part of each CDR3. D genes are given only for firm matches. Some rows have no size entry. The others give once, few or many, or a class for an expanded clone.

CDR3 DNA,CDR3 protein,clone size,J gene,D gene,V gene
TGTGCCAGCAGCTCACTTCTGGGGGGCGAGACCCAGTACTTC,CASSSLLGGETQYF,NA,TRBJ2-5,NA,TRBV7-2
TGCAGCGGCCGGGACAGGGGGCGAAGCGAGCAGTACTTC,CSGRDRGRSEQYF,few,TRBJ2-7,TRBD1,TRBV29-1
TGTGCCAGCAGCTTAGTTGTGGGGCACTCCTACGAGCAGTACTTC,CASSLVVGHSYEQYF,few,TRBJ2-7,NA,TRBV7-2
TGTGCCAGCAGCTCCCAAGGCTACACCTTC,CASSSQGYTF,few,TRBJ1-2,NA,TRBV7-9
TGTGCCAGCAGCGCCTTGGGCGGACAGGGTGGTGGCTACACCTTC,CASSALGGQGGGYTF,NA,TRBJ1-2,TRBD1,TRBV13
TGCGCCAGCAGCCAAGATAGCGGCCAGCCCCAGCATTTT,CASSQDSGQPQHF,few,TRBJ1-5,NA,TRBV4-3
TGTGCCAGCAGCCGGGGGGGGACGGCCAAAAACATTCAGTACTTC,CASSRGGTAKNIQYF,NA,TRBJ2-4,TRBD2,TRBV25-1
TGTGCCACCTGTATTAACGCGGGGGGGCCCCACAATGAGCAGTTCTTC,CATCINAGGPHNEQFF,few,TRBJ2-1,TRBD2,TRBV15
TGCAGCGTTAAAACAGGGGACTATGGCTACACCTTC,CSVKTGDYGYTF,NA,TRBJ1-2,TRBD1,TRBV29-1
TGTGCCAGCAGCGCACCTCCGGGACAGCAGAACACTGAAGCTTTCTTT,CASSAPPGQQNTEAFF,NA,TRBJ1-1,TRBD1,TRBV7-2
TGTGCCAGCAGCTCGAGGGGATTAGGGGGCAACTCCTACAATGAGCAGTTCTTC,CASSSRGLGGNSYNEQFF,few,TRBJ2-1,TRBD1,TRBV7-2
TGCGCCAGCAGCCGTACAGGGAGGAATTCACCCCTCCACTTT,CASSRTGRNSPLHF,few,TRBJ1-6,NA,TRBV5-1
TGTGCCACCAGTGCTAGTACCCCGATGCAAAACATTCAGTACTTC,CATSASTPMQNIQYF,few,TRBJ2-4,NA,TRBV15
TGCAGTGCTAGCCGACGGGGTGGCTACACCTTC,CSASRRGGYTF,NA,TRBJ1-2,NA,TRBV20-1
TGCGCCAGCAGCCAGACAGGGTGGATTACAGATACGCAGTATTTT,CASSQTGWITDTQYF,NA,TRBJ2-3,TRBD1,TRBV4-3
TGTGCCAGCAGCGCCGGAGGAGGGCACCGCACAGATACGCAGTATTTT,CASSAGGGHRTDTQYF,few,TRBJ2-3,NA,TRBV9
TGCGCCAGCAGCCCGGGACAGCCTGGGCCCCCTACGAGGGAGCAGTACTTC,CASSPGQPGPPTREQYF,few,TRBJ2-7,TRBD1,TRBV23-1
TGCAGCGTTGACACAGGGACAGGGGAAAAACTGTTTTTT,CSVDTGTGEKLFF,NA,TRBJ1-4,TRBD1,TRBV29-1
TGTGCCAGCAGCCCCCGACATGGTGGACAGTCCTACGAGCAGTACTTC,CASSPRHGGQSYEQYF,NA,TRBJ2-7,NA,TRBV7-9
TGTGCCAGCAGCCCCTCCGGGACAGTTTACAATGAGCAGTTCTTC,CASSPSGTVYNEQFF,NA,TRBJ2-1,TRBD1,TRBV7-6
TGTGCCAGCAGCCGACAAAGATCCGGAGTAGGAGAGACCCAGTACTTC,CASSRQRSGVGETQYF,NA,TRBJ2-5,NA,TRBV4-2
TGTGCCAGCAGCTTACAAAGTAATGAAAAACTGTTTTTT,CASSLQSNEKLFF,few,TRBJ1-4,NA,TRBV7-2
TGTGCCAGCAGTCCTCAGGGGGTGGGAGGAAACATTCAGTACTTC,CASSPQGVGGNIQYF,few,TRBJ2-4,NA,TRBV6-6
TGTGCCATCAGTCATGTGGGGACCAATCAGCCCCAGCATTTT,CAISHVGTNQPQHF,NA,TRBJ1-5,NA,TRBV10-3
TGCGCCAGCAGCCAAGATCAGGGGGGAAGCACAGATACGCAGTATTTT,CASSQDQGGSTDTQYF,NA,TRBJ2-3,NA,TRBV4-1
TGTGCCTGGAGTGTAGGGCAGGGACCCGAAAAACTGTTTTTT,CAWSVGQGPEKLFF,NA,TRBJ1-4,NA,TRBV30
TGTGCCAGCAGCGACCCGGGACTAGCGGCAGATACGCAGTATTTT,CASSDPGLAADTQYF,few,TRBJ2-3,TRBD2,TRBV28
TGTGCCAGCAGCCCCTCCGGGACAGGGGTGCTTTACGAGCAGTACTTC,CASSPSGTGVLYEQYF,NA,TRBJ2-7,TRBD1,TRBV4-2
TGTGCCAGCAGTCCGCCCGGGGCCAACGTCCTGACTTTC,CASSPPGANVLTF,NA,TRBJ2-6,NA,TRBV27
TGTGCCAGCAGTCTTCGGGGGCAAGAGACCCAGTACTTC,CASSLRGQETQYF,few,TRBJ2-5,NA,TRBV27
TGCGCCAGCAGCCAGCCTGATAGGGATGTCGAGACCCAGTACTTC,CASSQPDRDVETQYF,few,TRBJ2-5,NA,TRBV4-1